The rows below give T cell receptor beta chains drawn from one sample of a study of identical twins. TCRdb fed the 5' RACE reads into MiXCR, producing one record per CDR3 protein. Here the sample spans about 690,000 distinct CDR3 sequences, 6.1% being singletons. The sequenced sample was naive T cells sorted from blood. Source of these receptors: a man in his late teens or twenties in good health. Each CDR3 is given with its conserved first and last residue. Each record gives: D gene, V gene, J gene, CDR3 protein. D genes are given only for firm matches.

TRBD1	TRBV20-1	TRBJ1-6	CSAPWTGKGSPLHF
-	TRBV7-9	TRBJ2-7	CASSLYDAAERSYEQYF
-	TRBV29-1	TRBJ2-3	CSAGDTQYF
-	TRBV5-1	TRBJ2-5	CASSLEGETQYF
-	TRBV24-1	TRBJ2-1	CATSGSFGYNEQFF
-	TRBV7-2	TRBJ2-1	CASSLGRVRLAIYNEQFF
-	TRBV10-3	TRBJ2-3	CAISERTTDPPDTQYF
TRBD1	TRBV6-2/TRBV6-3	TRBJ1-5	CASRTGAQYSNQPQHF
TRBD1	TRBV12-3/TRBV12-4	TRBJ2-4	CASQRGQGKNIQYF
-	TRBV6-5	TRBJ1-2	CASSYRGQGLGGYTF
-	TRBV29-1	TRBJ2-4	CSAAQISNIQYF
TRBD1	TRBV24-1	TRBJ1-2	CATSDHRTGNYGYTF
-	TRBV12-3/TRBV12-4	TRBJ2-1	CASSLLVGEQFF
-	TRBV12-3/TRBV12-4	TRBJ2-7	CASSSLTYEQYF
TRBD1	TRBV5-1	TRBJ2-1	CASSLGQGVNEQFF
-	TRBV28	TRBJ2-7	CANSRRGAYEQYF
-	TRBV20-1	TRBJ2-5	CSAHDKYQETQYF
-	TRBV27	TRBJ2-3	CAARSWAGGNTQYF
-	TRBV6-5	TRBJ2-5	CASSFQGIGETQYF
-	TRBV4-2	TRBJ1-5	CASSQVWDIDQPQHF
-	TRBV5-5	TRBJ1-4	CASSPRAANEKLFF
TRBD2	TRBV11-2	TRBJ2-1	CASSLKDSGRAEQFF
-	TRBV6-5	TRBJ2-3	CASSYSQGTDTQYF
-	TRBV27	TRBJ2-7	CASSLFVGTGEQYF
TRBD1	TRBV12-3/TRBV12-4	TRBJ1-2	CASSRQGYYGYTF
TRBD1	TRBV24-1	TRBJ2-3	CATRDPTGRDTQYF
-	TRBV4-3	TRBJ2-2	CASSHNSGVDSLTGELFF
TRBD2	TRBV29-1	TRBJ2-3	CSVVPAGVADTQYF
-	TRBV7-9	TRBJ2-2	CASSFVVLGPGELFF
-	TRBV15	TRBJ2-5	CATSRDELEELYF
TRBD1	TRBV6-1	TRBJ1-3	CASKQGLGNTIYF
-	TRBV18	TRBJ1-5	CASSPSPEQPQHF
-	TRBV19	TRBJ1-5	CASSIVLGLSNQPQHF
TRBD1	TRBV14	TRBJ2-7	CASSLQGLSSYEQYF
-	TRBV5-6	TRBJ1-1	CASSYQGYEAFF
-	TRBV14	TRBJ2-7	CASSRLPYEQYF
-	TRBV9	TRBJ2-5	CASSAWGGSETQYF
-	TRBV4-1	TRBJ1-2	CASSQDYGGGGYTF
-	TRBV7-2	TRBJ2-1	CASSSHFVNEQFF
-	TRBV25-1	TRBJ2-7	CASSDGQVGAYEQYF
-	TRBV20-1	TRBJ2-1	CSPMFYNEQFF